These T cell receptor beta chains were read from a single sample in a study of CD8+ T cells in alopecia areata. Profiling relied on immunoSEQ multiplex PCR, and the TCRdb table lists in-frame clones only, not all of them. This table holds roughly 140,000 clones, roughly four fifths found once. The sequencing used CD8+ T cells sorted from blood, collected at week 4, from a patient treated with tofacitinib. All receptors derive from a human donor with alopecia areata. The CDR3 runs from the conserved cysteine through the conserved F or W. Clone size is shown for a subset of rows, as once, few, many or a class of expanded clone.

CASSPTGGLPSGANVLTF	TRBV23-1	.
CASTGGKIGRNYGYTF	TRBV4-3	.
CSVEAGSYEQYF	TRBV29-1	.
CASSASGGAIGTDTQYF	TRBV2	.
CASSPNHEQYF	TRBV7-9	.
CASSSDRDLRELFF	TRBV7-9	.
CASSLEYSTYGYTF	TRBV5-4	.
CASSRRASAEEQYF	TRBV5-8	.
CASSQDGAGGPGFGEQFF	TRBV4-2	.
CATSRELAGGAVTDTQYF	TRBV15	.
CATSDGRAQETQYF	TRBV15	.
CASSQDGYGYTF	TRBV4-3	.
CASSLQTSGTDTQYF	TRBV6-5	.
CASSPMDGYEQYF	TRBV19	.
CAISVMLGGPYNEQFF	TRBV10-3	.
CATSSHLGSLPPPQHF	TRBV15	.
CASRRDQETQYF	TRBV5-4	once
CASSPKRDSPRNKETQYF	TRBV7-9	.
CAISQVASYNEQFF	TRBV10-3	.
CASGLVGNEQFF	TRBV12-5	.
CASSAALAGIQETQYF	TRBV7-7	.
CASRGQYTGELFF	TRBV7-6	.
CASIRGWGMNTEAFF	TRBV6-6	.
CASSPEDGEQYF	TRBV7-8	.
CAWRQTQTDLVTYEQYF	TRBV30	.
CASSPTSGAYNEQFF	TRBV19	.